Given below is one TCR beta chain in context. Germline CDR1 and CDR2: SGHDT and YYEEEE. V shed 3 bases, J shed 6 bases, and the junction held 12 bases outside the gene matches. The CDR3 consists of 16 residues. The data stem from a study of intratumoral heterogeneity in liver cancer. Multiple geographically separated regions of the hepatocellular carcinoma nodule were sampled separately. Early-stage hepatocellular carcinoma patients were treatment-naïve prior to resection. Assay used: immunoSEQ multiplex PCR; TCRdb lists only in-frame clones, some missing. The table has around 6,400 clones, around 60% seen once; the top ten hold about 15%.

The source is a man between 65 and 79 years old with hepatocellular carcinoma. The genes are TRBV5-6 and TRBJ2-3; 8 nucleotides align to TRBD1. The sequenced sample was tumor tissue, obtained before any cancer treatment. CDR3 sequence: CASSYRTGRKGDTQYF. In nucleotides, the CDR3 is TGTGCCAGCAGCTATAGGACAGGGAGGAAAGGCGATACGCAGTATTTT.